Listed here are 16 T cell receptor beta chains from one sample, sequenced in a study of blood T cell repertoires in COVID-19. Libraries were prepared by immunoSEQ multiplex PCR; TCRdb keeps only in-frame clonotypes and omits some of them. The data show approximately 200,000 clones, 85% seen once. The sequenced sample was PBMCs or T cells enriched from blood (not recorded which). Receptors were obtained from a man aged 35-49 years who had recovered from COVID-19.

The chain is built from TRBV28 and TRBJ2-5, with TRBD2 matching 12 bases. CDR3 length: 17 amino acids. Germline CDR1 reads MDHEN; CDR2 reads SYDVKM. The junction had 8 bases not matched to a gene; V was cut back by 3 bases and J by 3 bases. CDR3 loop: CASSFSRLAGDKETQYF. CDR3 sequence (DNA): TGTGCCAGCAGTTTCTCCCGACTAGCGGGAGATAAAGAGACCCAGTACTTC.

The gene calls are TRBV19 and TRBJ2-1, with 9 bases matching TRBD2. V shed 5 bases, J shed 12 bases, and the junction held 20 bases outside the gene matches. Germline V gives CDR1 LNHDA, CDR2 SQIVND (reference sequence). The CDR3 has 17 residues. The CDR3 DNA reads as TGTGCCAGTAGTGCTCAATCAGCGGGAGGACGGGGGTGGGGGCAGTTCTTC. Translating gives CASSAQSAGGRGWGQFF. Supplemented by reference TRBV19 and TRBJ2-1, the full variable domain reads DGGITQSPKYLFRKEGQNVTLSCEQNLNHDAMYWYRQDPGQGLRLIYYSQIVNDFQKGDIAEGYSVSREKKESFPLTVTSAQKNPTAFYLCASSAQSAGGRGWGQFFGPGTRLTVL.

The chain couples TRBV2 to TRBJ2-7, with D unresolved. This CDR3 has 12 residues. V was clipped by 7 bases and J by 2 bases, with 9 bases between them. CDR1 SNHLY and CDR2 FYNNEI come from the germline V gene. DNA for the CDR3: TGTGCCAGCATTCAGCGCACCTACGAGCAGTACTTC. Protein: CASIQRTYEQYF.

CDR3 protein: CASSLGGAGGEGYTF. CDR3 coding DNA: TGTGCCAGCAGTTTAGGCGGGGCAGGGGGAGAAGGCTACACCTTC. The chain has TRBV28 and TRBJ1-2, with 7 bases matching TRBD1. Losses at the gene ends were 2 bases for V and 8 bases for J; bases not matched to a gene: 11. The germline V gene encodes CDR1 MDHEN and CDR2 SYDVKM. The CDR3 covers 15 residues.

This chain joins TRBV7-2 and TRBJ2-7; 8 positions agree with TRBD2. Losses at the gene ends were 1 base for V and 4 bases for J; bases not matched to a gene: 6. Germline V CDR1 and CDR2: SGHTA, FQGNSA. This CDR3 contains 15 residues. The CDR3 spells CASSLGLAGNYEQYF. The CDR3 DNA is TGTGCCAGCAGCTTAGGTTTAGCGGGAAATTACGAGCAGTACTTC. The entire variable domain, with the rest obtained from reference TRBV7-2 and TRBJ2-7, is as follows: GAGVSQSPSNKVTEKGKDVELRCDPISGHTALYWYRQSLGQGLEFLIYFQGNSAPDKSGLPSDRFSAERTGGSVSTLTIQRTQQEDSAVYLCASSLGLAGNYEQYFGPGTRLTVT.

V is TRBV5-6 and J is TRBJ2-4; D is uncertain. The CDR3 extends over 13 amino acids. CDR1 is SGHDT, CDR2 YYEEEE, per germline. V lost 4 bases and J lost 2, with 7 bases in between. The CDR3 nucleotides are TGTGCCAGCAGCATTAGTTCCAAAAACATTCAGTACTTC. Translating it yields CASSISSKNIQYF. The full variable domain, its missing parts supplied by reference TRBV5-6 and TRBJ2-4, is DAGVTQSPTHLIKTRGQQVTLRCSPKSGHDTVSWYQQALGQGPQFIFQYYEEEERQRGNFPDRFSGHQFPNYSSELNVNALLLGDSALYLCASSISSKNIQYFGAGTRLSVL.

The rearrangement links TRBV2 to TRBJ2-7, with 7 nucleotides matching TRBD1. This CDR3 has 14 amino acids. Germline CDR1 is SNHLY and CDR2 is FYNNEI. J lost 0 bases, V lost 4 bases, and 3 bases had no gene match. The CDR3 coding sequence is TGTGCCAGCAGTGTGACAGGGATCTCCTACGAGCAGTACTTC. Translation gives CASSVTGISYEQYF.

The chain carries TRBV19 and TRBJ2-2, with 7 bases fitting TRBD1. The CDR3 sequence is 11 residues long. The V segment lost 10 bases and the J segment 6 bases; nucleotides outside the gene matches: 2. Germline V CDR1 and CDR2: LNHDA, SQIVND (reference sequence). As DNA, the CDR3 is TGTGCCACAGGGGGTTCCGGGGAGCTGTTTTTT. This encodes CATGGSGELFF.

This chain joins TRBV10-1 and TRBJ2-2; TRBD1 is a possible D gene (5 bases). Germline-derived CDR1 and CDR2 are WNHNN and SYGVQD (reference sequence). CDR3 length: 13 residues. V lost 3 bases and J 3 bases, leaving 5 bases between the germline ends. CDR3 loop: CASSDRDTGELFF. The CDR3 region has the DNA TGCGCCAGCAGTGACAGGGACACCGGGGAGCTGTTTTTT.

The rearrangement uses TRBV24-1 and TRBJ2-1; 8 nucleotides agree with TRBD2. This CDR3 is built from 17 residues. Trimming removed 3 bases from V and 4 bases from J; junction bases left unmatched: 10. Germline loops: CDR1 KGHDR, CDR2 SFDVKD. The CDR3 loop is CATSDPRAAGGYNEQFF. DNA of the CDR3: TGTGCCACCAGTGATCCTCGAGCGGCGGGGGGATACAATGAGCAGTTCTTC.

This clone was recorded once. This chain uses TRBV5-1 with TRBJ2-3, with D possibly TRBD2 on 5 matching bases. The CDR3 covers 16 residues. Trimming shortened V by 0 bases and J by 7 bases, and 18 bases separated the two germline ends. Looked up from germline, CDR1 is SGHRS and CDR2 is YFSETQ. This CDR3 reads CASSLAGADLGNTQYF. The CDR3 nucleotides are TGCGCCAGCAGCTTGGCAGGAGCGGACTTGGGAAATACGCAGTATTTT. The full variable domain, in which reference TRBV5-1 and TRBJ2-3 provide the parts outside the CDR3, is KAGVTQTPRYLIKTRGQQVTLSCSPISGHRSVSWYQQTPGQGLQFLFEYFSETQRNKGNFPGRFSGRQFSNSRSEMNVSTLELGDSALYLCASSLAGADLGNTQYFGPGTRLTVL.

The V call is TRBV2, the J call TRBJ2-6; D might be TRBD1 (6 bases). The CDR3 has 18 amino acids. Per germline, CDR1 SNHLY and CDR2 FYNNEI. With 2 bases removed from V and 0 bases from J, the gap between germline ends came to 14 bases. Here the CDR3 reads CASSEMQDSFSGANVLTF. The CDR3 coding sequence is TGTGCCAGCAGTGAAATGCAGGACAGTTTCTCTGGGGCCAACGTCCTGACTTTC.

This clone was observed a few times. The rearrangement uses TRBV6-2 or TRBV6-3 and TRBJ1-5; TRBD1 is a possible D gene (5 bases). Trimming took off 1 base at V and 5 bases at J, with 6 bases between the two ends. Germline values: CDR1 MNHEY, CDR2 SVGEGT. This CDR3 spans 13 amino acids. CDR3 bases: TGTGCCAGCAGTTACTTCAGGGATCAGCCCCAGCATTTT. Its translation: CASSYFRDQPQHF.

The chain combines TRBV5-1 with TRBJ1-6; 8 bases agree with TRBD1. From germline, CDR1 is SGHRS and CDR2 YFSETQ. The CDR3 length is 16 residues. J lost 8 bases, V lost 4 bases, and 11 bases had no gene match. In DNA form, the CDR3 reads TGCGCCAGCAGCCTCACAGGGGGTAGGAGTGATTCACCCCTCCACTTT. Its protein is CASSLTGGRSDSPLHF. The full variable domain, completed using reference TRBV5-1 and TRBJ1-6, is KAGVTQTPRYLIKTRGQQVTLSCSPISGHRSVSWYQQTPGQGLQFLFEYFSETQRNKGNFPGRFSGRQFSNSRSEMNVSTLELGDSALYLCASSLTGGRSDSPLHFGNGTRLTVT.

This chain uses TRBV12-3 or TRBV12-4 with TRBJ2-7; 10 nucleotides line up with TRBD2. The CDR3 covers 13 residues. Trimming at V came to 2 bases and at J to 5 bases, leaving 0 bases not matched to a gene. The CDR3 is CASSLLAGDEQYF. The CDR3 region has the DNA TGTGCCAGCAGTTTACTAGCGGGAGACGAGCAGTACTTC.

V gene TRBV5-4 combines with J gene TRBJ2-7; no clear D gene. The CDR3 sequence is 12 residues long. V was clipped by 4 bases and J by 7 bases, with 12 bases between them. CDR1 SGHNT and CDR2 YYREEE come from the germline V gene (reference sequence). CDR3 nucleotides: TGTGCCAGCAGCCGTACTCCGCTGGAGCAGTACTTC. Its translation is CASSRTPLEQYF.